The rows below give T cell receptor beta chains drawn from one sample of a study of blood T cell repertoires in COVID-19. Using immunoSEQ multiplex PCR, the repertoire was profiled, and TCRdb retains in-frame clones only, with some absent. The sample shows about 47,000 clones, more than 80% of them seen only once. Input material: peripheral blood. Receptors were obtained from a man aged 65-85 years with active COVID-19. Each CDR3 is given with its conserved first and last residue. The order of the fields is D gene, CDR3 length, J gene, clone size, V gene, CDR3 DNA, CDR3 protein. D genes are given only for firm matches. Size values are once, few and many counts, or a class for expanded clones, and some rows have none.

.	14	TRBJ1-6	once	TRBV3-1/TRBV3-2	TGTGCCAGCAGCCAAACAGGCTTAAATTCACCCCTCCACTTT	CASSQTGLNSPLHF
TRBD1	15	TRBJ1-6	.	TRBV11-2	TGTGCCAGCAGCTTAGGGGACAGGGAGAATTCACCCCTCCACTTT	CASSLGDRENSPLHF
.	12	TRBJ2-3	.	TRBV6-2/TRBV6-3	TGTGCCAGCAGCGGGGCCTCAGATACGCAGTATTTT	CASSGASDTQYF
.	13	TRBJ1-2	.	TRBV28	TGTGCCAGCAGTTCACTCCGACTGATGAGCTACACCTTC	CASSSLRLMSYTF
.	13	TRBJ1-1	.	TRBV5-6	TGTGCCAGCAGCTTGGCGGACGGGGGAGAAGCTTTCTTT	CASSLADGGEAFF
.	13	TRBJ2-5	.	TRBV5-1	TGCGCCAGCAGATTCTCGGACCAAGAGACCCAGTACTTC	CASRFSDQETQYF
TRBD2	16	TRBJ2-1	.	TRBV7-2	TGTGCCAGCAGCTTAAATCTAGCGGGACCCTACAATGAGCAGTTCTTC	CASSLNLAGPYNEQFF
.	14	TRBJ1-5	.	TRBV5-6	TGTGCCAGCAGCTTGGGCGGGGGAGGACAGCCCCAGCATTTT	CASSLGGGGQPQHF
.	15	TRBJ1-2	.	TRBV5-1	TGCGCCAGCAGCTTGGGGAATCAGGGATACGGTGGCTACACCTTC	CASSLGNQGYGGYTF
.	15	TRBJ2-7	.	TRBV5-8	TGTGCCAGCAGCTTGGGGACTCAAATATGGAGTGAGCAGTACTTC	CASSLGTQIWSEQYF
TRBD2	15	TRBJ2-3	.	TRBV29-1	TGCAGCGTTGATGGTCCTAGCGGGGGGGCAGATACGCAGTATTTT	CSVDGPSGGADTQYF
TRBD1	15	TRBJ2-7	.	TRBV6-5	TGTGCCAGCGCGAGCCAAGGACAGGGTACCTACGAGCAGTACTTC	CASASQGQGTYEQYF
TRBD1	15	TRBJ1-4	once	TRBV19	TGTGCCAGTAGCGACTGGACAGGGGGCAATGAAAAACTGTTTTTT	CASSDWTGGNEKLFF
.	15	TRBJ2-2	.	TRBV7-3	TGTGCCAGCAGCTTAACTTCGGCAGGGACCGGGGAGCTGTTTTTT	CASSLTSAGTGELFF
.	13	TRBJ1-1	.	TRBV2	TGTGCCGGTGGACAGTATTTGGACACTGAAGCTTTCTTT	CAGGQYLDTEAFF
TRBD1	13	TRBJ2-7	.	TRBV28	TGTGCCAGCAGTCCGGGACAGGGGGGCGAGCAGTACTTC	CASSPGQGGEQYF
TRBD1	18	TRBJ1-6	once	TRBV18	TGTGCCAGCTCACAATTCGAGACGGGACAGGGAAGTGGTTCACCCCTCCACTTT	CASSQFETGQGSGSPLHF
TRBD2	17	TRBJ2-2	.	TRBV6-2/TRBV6-3	TGTGCCAGCAGTTCGGGACTAGCGGGGGTGGTTACCGGGGAGCTGTTTTTT	CASSSGLAGVVTGELFF
.	14	TRBJ1-2	.	TRBV24-1	TGTGCCACCAGTGATTCACGAGGCAACTATGGCTACACCTTC	CATSDSRGNYGYTF
.	17	TRBJ2-3	.	TRBV5-6	TGTGCCAGCAGCTTGGCCGCATCTCGGTCCGGCACAGATACGCAGTATTTT	CASSLAASRSGTDTQYF
.	16	TRBJ1-3	.	TRBV6-5	TGTGCCAGCAGTTGGGACATTAGGAGCTCTGGAAACACCATATATTTT	CASSWDIRSSGNTIYF
.	12	TRBJ2-7	.	TRBV5-1	TGCGCCAGCAGCCCGGGGGTCAACGAGCAGTACTTC	CASSPGVNEQYF
TRBD1	16	TRBJ1-2	.	TRBV19	TGTGCCAGTAGTCCGGGACAGGGGGCAGGAGTGCGGGGCTACACCTTC	CASSPGQGAGVRGYTF